The following is a T cell receptor (beta chain) sequence with its context. This sample is drawn from a study of blood T cell repertoires in COVID-19. Clones were read by immunoSEQ multiplex PCR, and TCRdb kept only the in-frame ones, dropping some. In the table there are fewer than 350,000 clones, around 90% of which are singletons. V was clipped by 0 bases and J by 2 bases, with 7 bases between them. This CDR3 has 14 residues. Per germline, CDR1 SGHAT and CDR2 FQNNGV. The chain links TRBV11-2 to TRBJ1-2; no reliable D call. Sequences were obtained from PBMCs or T cells enriched from blood (not recorded which). This receptor was obtained from a woman aged 40 to 50 who had recovered from COVID-19. The CDR3 coding sequence is TGTGCCAGCAGCTTAGATACAGCAAACTATGGCTACACCTTC. This gives the protein CASSLDTANYGYTF. The whole variable domain, remainder taken from reference TRBV11-2 and TRBJ1-2, is EAGVAQSPRYKIIEKRQSVAFWCNPISGHATLYWYQQILGQGPKLLIQFQNNGVVDDSQLPKDRFSAERLKGVDSTLKIQPAKLEDSAVYLCASSLDTANYGYTFGSGTRLTVV.